This T cell receptor beta chain was profiled in a study of metastatic and nonmetastatic thyroid tumors. As for the study in general: Comparative analysis of repertoires was undertaken across blood and tumor or nodule tissue obtained from malignant and benign thyroid patients. Study-wide results and caveats: Significantly greater TCR beta diversity was reportedly found in malignant thyroid tumors than in benign nodules (in blood and tumor).

Original processing notes: Clinicopathological groups supplied CDR3 differences that were used to build a distant-metastasis classifier for papillary thyroid cancer. TCRdb reanalyzed the PCR reads with MiXCR. These V and J calls originate from TCRdb's pipeline instead of the authors' own analysis. Counted here are 32,000 or so clones, 15% to 20% occurring once; the ten biggest clones make up around 12%. Germline V gene data show CDR1 as SGHTA and CDR2 as FQGNSA. The CDR3 is made up of 15 amino acids. V lost 3 bases to trimming and J lost 3 bases; unmatched junction nucleotides: 8. Patients were all untreated before their thyroid surgery. This clone has a count of ten or more. Its antigen is as yet unknown.

V usage is TRBV7-2 and J usage is TRBJ2-7; 7 bases are a match to TRBD2. Source material: blood. The receptor comes from a male donor with papillary thyroid cancer or a benign thyroid nodule (not recorded which). Some clones in this sample may be carry-over from other donors' samples. DNA of the CDR3: TGTGCCAGCAGCTTCCATGGCGGGGGTTACTACGAGCAGTACTTC. It encodes CASSFHGGGYYEQYF.